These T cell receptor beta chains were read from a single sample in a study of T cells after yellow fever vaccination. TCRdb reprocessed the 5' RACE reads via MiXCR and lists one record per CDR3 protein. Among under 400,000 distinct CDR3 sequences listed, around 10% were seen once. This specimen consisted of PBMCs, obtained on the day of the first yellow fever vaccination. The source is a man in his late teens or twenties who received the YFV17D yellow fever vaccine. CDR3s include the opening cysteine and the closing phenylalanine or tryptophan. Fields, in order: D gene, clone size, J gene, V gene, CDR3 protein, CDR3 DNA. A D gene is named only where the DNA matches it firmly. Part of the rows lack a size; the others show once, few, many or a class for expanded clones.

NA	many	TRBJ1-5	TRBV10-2	CASSDSHSNQPQHF	TGCGCCAGCAGTGACAGTCATAGCAATCAGCCCCAGCATTTT
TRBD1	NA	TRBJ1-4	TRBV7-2	CASSLARGQGTNEKLFF	TGTGCCAGCAGCTTAGCCCGTGGACAGGGGACTAATGAAAAACTGTTTTTT
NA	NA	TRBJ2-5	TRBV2	CASDVRGSQETQYF	TGTGCCAGTGACGTAAGGGGCAGCCAAGAGACCCAGTACTTC
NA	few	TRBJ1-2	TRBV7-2	CASRLTVRYGYTF	TGTGCCAGCAGACTGACAGTCCGCTATGGCTACACCTTC
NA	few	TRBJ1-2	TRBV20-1	CSAVGSYYGYTF	TGCAGTGCCGTTGGGTCTTACTATGGCTACACCTTC
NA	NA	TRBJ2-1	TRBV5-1	CASSLVRQEQFF	TGCGCCAGCAGCTTGGTTAGACAGGAGCAGTTCTTC
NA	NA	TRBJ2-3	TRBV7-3	CASSRYRGETQYF	TGTGCCAGCAGCAGATATCGGGGTGAGACGCAGTATTTT
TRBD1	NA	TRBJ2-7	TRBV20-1	CSASRGTGGVYEQYF	TGCAGTGCTAGTCGCGGGACAGGGGGCGTTTACGAGCAGTACTTC
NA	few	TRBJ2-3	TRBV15	CATSRDRWLRTDTQYF	TGTGCCACCAGCAGAGATCGGTGGCTCCGCACAGATACGCAGTATTTT
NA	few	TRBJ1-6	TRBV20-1	CSARVFLTSSYNSPLHF	TGCAGTGCTAGAGTTTTTCTTACCAGCTCCTATAATTCACCCCTCCACTTT
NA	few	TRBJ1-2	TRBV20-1	CSARGLLANYGYTF	TGCAGTGCTAGAGGACTGTTAGCTAACTATGGCTACACCTTC
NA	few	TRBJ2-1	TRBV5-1	CASSLGGNTGYNEQFF	TGCGCCAGCAGCTTGGGAGGGAACACGGGCTACAATGAGCAGTTCTTC
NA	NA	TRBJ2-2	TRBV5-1	CASSLPLGRIANTGELFF	TGCGCCAGCAGCTTACCGCTGGGGAGGATCGCGAACACCGGGGAGCTGTTTTTT
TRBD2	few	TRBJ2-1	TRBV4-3	CASSQGSGAYNEQFF	TGCGCCAGCAGCCAGGGTAGCGGGGCCTACAATGAGCAGTTCTTC
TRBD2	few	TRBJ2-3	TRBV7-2	CASGGGDTDTQYF	TGTGCCAGCGGCGGGGGGGACACAGATACGCAGTATTTT
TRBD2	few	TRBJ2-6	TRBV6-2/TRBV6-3	CASFRGDSGANVLTF	TGTGCCAGCTTTCGGGGGGACTCTGGGGCCAACGTCCTGACTTTC